This entry describes one T cell receptor beta chain. The data derive from a study of cytomegalovirus exposure and HLA in healthy donors. This PCR relied on a set of 60 Vbeta primers and 13 Jbeta primers. Sequenced by immunoSEQ multiplex PCR; TCRdb stores in-frame clones only, minus some. The data show 150,000 to 200,000 clones, roughly an eighth seen once. The CDR3 covers 18 residues. In germline, CDR1 is MRHNA, CDR2 SNTAGT. V was trimmed by 3 bases and J by 0 bases, leaving 21 bases between them. This chain joins TRBV6-4 and TRBJ2-7, with a weak D call TRBD1 (5 bases). This clonotype was sampled from a man aged 50 to 59 in good health and CMV-seropositive. Specimen: PBMCs. CDR3 loop: CASSEDRESLWGSYEQYF. Written as DNA, the CDR3 is TGTGCCAGCAGTGAAGACAGAGAAAGCCTGTGGGGCTCCTACGAGCAGTACTTC.